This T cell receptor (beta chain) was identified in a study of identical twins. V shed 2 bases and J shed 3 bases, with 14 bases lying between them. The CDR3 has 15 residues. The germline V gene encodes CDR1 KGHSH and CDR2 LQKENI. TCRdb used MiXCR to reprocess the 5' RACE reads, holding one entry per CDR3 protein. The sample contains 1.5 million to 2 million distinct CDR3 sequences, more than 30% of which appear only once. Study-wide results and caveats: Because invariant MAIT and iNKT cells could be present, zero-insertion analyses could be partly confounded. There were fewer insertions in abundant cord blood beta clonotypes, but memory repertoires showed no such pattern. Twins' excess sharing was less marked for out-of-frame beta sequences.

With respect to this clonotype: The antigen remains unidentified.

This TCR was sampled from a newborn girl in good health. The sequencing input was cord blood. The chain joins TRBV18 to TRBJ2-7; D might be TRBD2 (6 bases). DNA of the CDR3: TGTGCCAGCTCACCAGGGACTCGGCGGATCTACGAGCAGTACTTC. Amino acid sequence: CASSPGTRRIYEQYF. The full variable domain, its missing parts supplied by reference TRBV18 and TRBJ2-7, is NAGVMQNPRHLVRRRGQEARLRCSPMKGHSHVYWYRQLPEEGLKFMVYLQKENIIDESGMPKERFSAEFPKEGPSILRIQQVVRGDSAAYFCASSPGTRRIYEQYFGPGTRLTVT.